One sample yielded the 14 T cell receptor beta chains listed below, sequenced in a study of blood T cell repertoires in COVID-19. The protocol was immunoSEQ multiplex PCR, while the TCRdb copy is restricted to in-frame clones and leaves out a portion. The sample includes 300,000 or so clones, around four fifths seen only once; the top ten take around 4.1%. The sample was peripheral blood. These TCRs come from a woman aged 45-65 years with active or convalescent COVID-19.

The J gene is TRBJ2-7, the V gene TRBV10-2, with 7 bases lining up with TRBD2. Germline V CDR1 and CDR2: WSHSY, SAAADI. The CDR3 loop spans 16 amino acids. V shed 0 bases and J 3 bases; nucleotides not matched to a gene: 8. The CDR3 DNA sequence: TGCGCCAGCAGTGAGTCTGGGGGGGGACGGCTCTACGAGCAGTACTTC. It yields the protein CASSESGGGRLYEQYF.

The chain links TRBV18 to TRBJ2-1, with unresolved D. The germline V gene has CDR1 KGHSH and CDR2 LQKENI. This CDR3 has 11 residues. V was shortened by 2 bases and J by 8 bases, with 4 bases between the two germline ends. The CDR3 here is CASSPADEQFF. For the CDR3, the DNA is TGTGCCAGCTCACCAGCGGATGAGCAGTTCTTC.

This sequence joins TRBV2 and TRBJ1-3, with D possibly being TRBD1 (5 bases). The germline gives CDR1 SNHLY, CDR2 FYNNEI. V lost 2 bases, J lost 2 bases, and 10 bases lay in between. There are 15 residues in the CDR3. The chain's CDR3 is CASSEWGSPGNTIYF. The CDR3 DNA follows: TGTGCCAGCAGTGAATGGGGCAGCCCTGGAAACACCATATATTTT.

The V call is TRBV18, the J call TRBJ2-7; 12 bases map to TRBD2. V gave up 3 bases and J gave up 0 bases; unmatched junction bases: 3. The germline V gene has CDR1 KGHSH and CDR2 LQKENI. This CDR3 is built from 16 residues. DNA for the CDR3: TGTGCCAGCTCACCGTGGACTAGCGGGGCCTCCTACGAGCAGTACTTC. This sequence encodes CASSPWTSGASYEQYF.

The chain links TRBV28 to TRBJ1-5; 9 nucleotides align to TRBD1. The CDR3 spans 12 residues. The junction had 4 bases not matched to a gene; V was cut back by 10 bases and J by 6 bases. CDR1 is MDHEN and CDR2 is SYDVKM in the germline V gene. In DNA, the CDR3 is TGTGCCACTGGACAGGGGTTTCAGCCCCAGCATTTT. Protein: CATGQGFQPQHF.

In its sample, this clone was seen once. This sequence joins TRBV18 and TRBJ2-5; possible D gene TRBD1, 5 bases. V shed 3 bases and J shed 7 bases, with 15 bases lying between them. Germline V gives CDR1 KGHSH, CDR2 LQKENI. This CDR3 has 14 residues. The CDR3 DNA is TGTGCCAGCTCACCTAACAGGCCGGTCGGGACCCAGTACTTC. Translated: CASSPNRPVGTQYF.

The chain couples TRBV18 to TRBJ2-5; 9 nucleotides line up with TRBD1. Per the germline V gene, CDR1 is KGHSH and CDR2 is LQKENI. The CDR3 length is 16 residues. V lost 2 bases, J lost 6 bases, and 10 bases stayed unmatched. The CDR3 DNA is TGTGCCAGCTCACCAATCCGGGACAGGGATTTGAAGACCCAGTACTTC. It yields the protein CASSPIRDRDLKTQYF.

The rearrangement joins TRBV27 to TRBJ1-4, with D perhaps matching TRBD1 (6 bases). This CDR3 is 15 amino acids long. CDR1 and CDR2 from the germline V gene are MNHEY and SMNVEV (reference sequence). The germline V and J ends were trimmed by 5 bases and 7 bases, with 17 bases remaining between them. CDR3 DNA: TGTGCCAGCAGTCAACAGGGACGGAGCGGTGAAAAACTGTTTTTT. This codes for CASSQQGRSGEKLFF.

The chain is built from TRBV19 and TRBJ2-2; maybe TRBD1 (6 bases). The CDR3 loop spans 15 amino acids. Trimming stripped 5 bases from V and 5 bases from J, with 15 bases between. From germline, CDR1 is LNHDA and CDR2 SQIVND (reference sequence). The CDR3 region is CASSLRIQGTGELFF. CDR3 nucleotides: TGTGCCAGTAGTCTCAGGATACAGGGAACCGGGGAGCTGTTTTTT.

The chain joins TRBV7-2 to TRBJ2-2, with D tentatively TRBD2 (5 bases). CDR1 SGHTA and CDR2 FQGNSA come from the germline V gene. CDR3 length: 14 amino acids. V lost 3 bases, J lost 5 bases, and 10 bases lay in between. The CDR3 DNA reads TGTGCCAGCAGCTTTCGAGGGCCTACCGGGGAGCTGTTTTTT. Protein product: CASSFRGPTGELFF. Full variable domain (rest looked up from reference TRBV7-2 and TRBJ2-2): GAGVSQSPSNKVTEKGKDVELRCDPISGHTALYWYRQSLGQGLEFLIYFQGNSAPDKSGLPSDRFSAERTGGSVSTLTIQRTQQEDSAVYLCASSFRGPTGELFFGEGSRLTVL.

This clone was found once. The V gene is TRBV28, the J gene TRBJ2-7; 10 nucleotides align to TRBD2. The junction had 16 bases not matched to a gene; V was cut back by 5 bases and J by 9 bases. This CDR3 is 16 amino acids long. From germline, CDR1 is MDHEN and CDR2 SYDVKM. The CDR3 here is CASSRTQGLARAAQYF. In nucleotides, the CDR3 is TGTGCCAGCAGTCGAACCCAGGGACTAGCGAGGGCGGCGCAGTACTTC.

The V gene is TRBV7-9, the J gene TRBJ1-1; no definite D call. Trimming cost V 5 bases and J 2 bases, with 12 bases left between them. The CDR3 is 14 residues long. Germline CDR1 and CDR2: SEHNR and FQNEAQ (reference sequence). The CDR3 is CASSQRPRNTEAFF. For the CDR3, the DNA is TGTGCCAGCAGCCAGAGGCCCAGAAACACTGAAGCTTTCTTT.

The rearrangement uses TRBV2 and TRBJ2-3, with D perhaps matching TRBD2 (6 bases). Germline CDR1 SNHLY, CDR2 FYNNEI. Trimming left V 11 bases short and J 1 base short, with 16 bases between. The CDR3 sequence is 14 residues long. CDR3 nucleotide sequence: TGTGCCGGGGCCGGGAGCAGGGGCACAGATACGCAGTATTTT. Translation: CAGAGSRGTDTQYF.

The chain combines TRBV7-2 with TRBJ1-5, with TRBD1 identical over 7 bases. Losses at the gene ends were 3 bases for V and 6 bases for J; bases not matched to a gene: 8. This CDR3 has 15 residues. Germline CDR1 reads SGHTA; CDR2 reads FQGNSA. CDR3 sequence (DNA): TGTGCCAGCAGCTTGACAGGGCCCAGCGGTCAGCCCCAGCATTTT. It yields the protein CASSLTGPSGQPQHF. The full variable domain, completed using reference TRBV7-2 and TRBJ1-5, is GAGVSQSPSNKVTEKGKDVELRCDPISGHTALYWYRQSLGQGLEFLIYFQGNSAPDKSGLPSDRFSAERTGGSVSTLTIQRTQQEDSAVYLCASSLTGPSGQPQHFGDGTRLSIL.